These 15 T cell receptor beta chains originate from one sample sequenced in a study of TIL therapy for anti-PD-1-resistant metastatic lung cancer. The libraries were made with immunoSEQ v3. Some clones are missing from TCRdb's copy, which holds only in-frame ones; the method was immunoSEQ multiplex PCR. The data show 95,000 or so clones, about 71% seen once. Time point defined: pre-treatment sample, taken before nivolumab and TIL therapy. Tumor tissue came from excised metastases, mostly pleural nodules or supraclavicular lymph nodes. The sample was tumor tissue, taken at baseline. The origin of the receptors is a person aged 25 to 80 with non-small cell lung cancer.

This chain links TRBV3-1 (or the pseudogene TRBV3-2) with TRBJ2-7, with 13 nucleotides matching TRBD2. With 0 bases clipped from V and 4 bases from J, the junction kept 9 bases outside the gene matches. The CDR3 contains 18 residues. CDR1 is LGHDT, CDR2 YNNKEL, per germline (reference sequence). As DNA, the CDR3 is TGTGCCAGCAGCCAAGATATGAGACTAGCGGGAGGAAAGTACGAGCAGTACTTC. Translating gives CASSQDMRLAGGKYEQYF.

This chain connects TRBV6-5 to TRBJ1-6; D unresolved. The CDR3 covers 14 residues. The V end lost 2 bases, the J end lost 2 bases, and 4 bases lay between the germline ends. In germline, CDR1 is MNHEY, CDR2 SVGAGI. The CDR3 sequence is CASSYRAYNSPLHF. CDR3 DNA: TGTGCCAGCAGTTACAGGGCCTATAATTCACCCCTCCACTTT.

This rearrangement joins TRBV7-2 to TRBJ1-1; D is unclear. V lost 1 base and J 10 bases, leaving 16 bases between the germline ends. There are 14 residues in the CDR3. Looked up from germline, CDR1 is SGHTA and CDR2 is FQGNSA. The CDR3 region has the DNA TGTGCCAGCAGCTTAGATACTGGCCGACCGAGAGCTTTCTTT. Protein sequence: CASSLDTGRPRAFF.

CDR3 nucleotides: TGCGCCAGCAGCGGTCGGGGTAGCGGGTCGTCCAGTGAGCAGTTCTTC. Residues: CASSGRGSGSSSEQFF. V is TRBV5-1 and J is TRBJ2-1; 7 nucleotides align to TRBD2. CDR1 is SGHRS, CDR2 YFSETQ, per germline. This CDR3 has 16 amino acids. The J segment lost 9 bases and the V segment lost 4 bases, leaving 16 bases of the junction unmatched.

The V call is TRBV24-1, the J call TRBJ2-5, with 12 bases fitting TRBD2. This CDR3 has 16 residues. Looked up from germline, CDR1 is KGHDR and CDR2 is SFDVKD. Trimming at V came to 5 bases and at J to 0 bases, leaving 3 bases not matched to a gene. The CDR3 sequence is CATSGLAGADQETQYF. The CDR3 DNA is TGTGCCACCAGTGGACTAGCGGGAGCCGACCAAGAGACCCAGTACTTC.

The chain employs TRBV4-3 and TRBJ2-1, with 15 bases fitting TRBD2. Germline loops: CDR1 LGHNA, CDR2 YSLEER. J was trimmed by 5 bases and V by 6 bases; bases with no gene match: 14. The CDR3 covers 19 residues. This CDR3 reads CASREGGSGTSGGNNEQFF. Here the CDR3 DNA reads TGCGCCAGCAGAGAAGGGGGCTCCGGGACTAGCGGGGGGAACAATGAGCAGTTCTTC.

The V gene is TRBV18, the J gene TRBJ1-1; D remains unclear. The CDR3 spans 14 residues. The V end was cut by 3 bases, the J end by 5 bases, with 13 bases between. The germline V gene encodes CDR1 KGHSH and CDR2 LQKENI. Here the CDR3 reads CASSPSEVGTEAFF. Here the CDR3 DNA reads TGTGCCAGCTCACCCTCCGAAGTGGGGACTGAAGCTTTCTTT. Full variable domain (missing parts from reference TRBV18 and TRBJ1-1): NAGVMQNPRHLVRRRGQEARLRCSPMKGHSHVYWYRQLPEEGLKFMVYLQKENIIDESGMPKERFSAEFPKEGPSILRIQQVVRGDSAAYFCASSPSEVGTEAFFGQGTRLTVV.

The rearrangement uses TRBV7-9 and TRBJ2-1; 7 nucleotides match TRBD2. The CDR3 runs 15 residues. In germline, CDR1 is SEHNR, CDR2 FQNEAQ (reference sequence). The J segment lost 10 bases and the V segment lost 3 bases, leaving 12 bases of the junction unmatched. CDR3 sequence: CASSFSSGVNTEQFF. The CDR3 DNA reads TGTGCCAGCAGCTTCTCTAGCGGTGTGAACACCGAGCAGTTCTTC.

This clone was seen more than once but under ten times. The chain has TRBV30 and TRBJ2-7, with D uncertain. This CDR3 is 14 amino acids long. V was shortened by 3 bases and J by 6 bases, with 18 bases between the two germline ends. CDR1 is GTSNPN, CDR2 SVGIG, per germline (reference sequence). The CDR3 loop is CAWREVGPALEQYF. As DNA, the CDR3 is TGTGCCTGGAGGGAAGTCGGGCCAGCTCTCGAGCAGTACTTC.

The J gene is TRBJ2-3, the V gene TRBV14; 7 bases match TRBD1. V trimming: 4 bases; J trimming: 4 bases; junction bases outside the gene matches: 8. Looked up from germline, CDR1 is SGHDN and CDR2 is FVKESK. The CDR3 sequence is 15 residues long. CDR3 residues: CASSRNRGAADTQYF. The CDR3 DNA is TGTGCCAGCAGCCGAAACAGGGGAGCGGCAGATACGCAGTATTTT.

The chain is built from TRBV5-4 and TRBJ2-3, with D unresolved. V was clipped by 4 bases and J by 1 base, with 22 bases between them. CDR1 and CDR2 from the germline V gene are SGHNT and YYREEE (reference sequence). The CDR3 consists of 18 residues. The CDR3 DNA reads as TGTGCCAGCAGCCAGGACCTCACCATGGCAGGCCGCACAGATACGCAGTATTTT. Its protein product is CASSQDLTMAGRTDTQYF. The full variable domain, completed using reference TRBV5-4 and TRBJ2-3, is ETGVTQSPTHLIKTRGQQVTLRCSSQSGHNTVSWYQQALGQGPQFIFQYYREEENGRGNFPPRFSGLQFPNYSSELNVNALELDDSALYLCASSQDLTMAGRTDTQYFGPGTRLTVL.

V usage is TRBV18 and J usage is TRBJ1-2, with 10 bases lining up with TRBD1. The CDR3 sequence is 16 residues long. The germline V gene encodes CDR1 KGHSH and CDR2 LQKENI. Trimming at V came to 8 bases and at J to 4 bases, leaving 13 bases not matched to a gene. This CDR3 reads CASRPPGTGVGYGYTF. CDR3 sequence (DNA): TGTGCCAGCCGCCCGCCGGGGACAGGGGTCGGCTATGGCTACACCTTC.

This chain's CDR3 is CATSDPTKETQYF. Here the CDR3 DNA reads TGTGCCACCAGTGACCCAACAAAAGAGACCCAGTACTTC. V usage is TRBV24-1 and J usage is TRBJ2-5; D is unclear. Germline CDR1 and CDR2: KGHDR and SFDVKD. V lost 4 bases and J 3 bases, leaving 8 bases between the germline ends. This CDR3 contains 13 residues.

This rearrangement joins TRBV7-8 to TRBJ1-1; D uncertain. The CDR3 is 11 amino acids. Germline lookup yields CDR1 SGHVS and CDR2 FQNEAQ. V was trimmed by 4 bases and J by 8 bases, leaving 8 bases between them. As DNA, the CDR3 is TGTGCCAGCAGCTCCCTGTACGAAGCTTTCTTT. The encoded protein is CASSSLYEAFF.

The CDR3 DNA reads TGTGCCAGCAGCTTAGTCGGAAACACCATATATTTT. It translates to CASSLVGNTIYF. The gene calls are TRBV11-3 and TRBJ1-3; the D is unclear. The CDR3 runs 12 residues. V dropped 1 base and J dropped 4 bases, with 2 bases sitting between them. Germline V gene lookup returns CDR1 SGHNT and CDR2 YENEEA.